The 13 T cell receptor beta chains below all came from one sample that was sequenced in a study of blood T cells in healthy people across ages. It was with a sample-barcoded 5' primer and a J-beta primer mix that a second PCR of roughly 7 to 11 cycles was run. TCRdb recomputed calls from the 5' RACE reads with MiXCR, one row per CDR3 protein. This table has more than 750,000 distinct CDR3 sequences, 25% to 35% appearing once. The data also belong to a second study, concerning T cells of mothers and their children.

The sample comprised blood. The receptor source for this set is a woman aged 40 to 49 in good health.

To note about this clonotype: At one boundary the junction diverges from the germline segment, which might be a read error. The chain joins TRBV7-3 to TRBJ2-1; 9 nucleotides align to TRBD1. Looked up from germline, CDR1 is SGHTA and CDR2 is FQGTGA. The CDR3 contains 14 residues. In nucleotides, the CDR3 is TGTGCCGGCAGCTTCGGGACAGGGTACAATGAGCAGTTCTTC. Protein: CAGSFGTGYNEQFF.

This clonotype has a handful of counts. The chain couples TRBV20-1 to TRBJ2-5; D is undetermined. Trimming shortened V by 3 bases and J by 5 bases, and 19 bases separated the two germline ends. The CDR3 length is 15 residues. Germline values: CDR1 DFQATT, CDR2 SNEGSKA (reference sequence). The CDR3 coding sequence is TGCAGTGCTAGCCCTATTGGTGAACATGGGGAGACCCAGTACTTC. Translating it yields CSASPIGEHGETQYF.

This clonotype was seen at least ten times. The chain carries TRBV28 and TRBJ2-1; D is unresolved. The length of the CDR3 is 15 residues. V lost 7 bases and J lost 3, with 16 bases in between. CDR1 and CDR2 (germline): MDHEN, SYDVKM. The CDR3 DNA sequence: TGTGCCAGCACGACATTCTCCGCAAACTACAATGAGCAGTTCTTC. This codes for CASTTFSANYNEQFF.

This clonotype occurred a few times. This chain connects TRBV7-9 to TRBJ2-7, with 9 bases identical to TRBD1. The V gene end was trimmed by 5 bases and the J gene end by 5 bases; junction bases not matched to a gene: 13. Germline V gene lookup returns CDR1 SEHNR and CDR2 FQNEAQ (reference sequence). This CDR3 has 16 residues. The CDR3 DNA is TGTGCCAGCAGCCCTTCAATCACCGGGACAGGGAACGAGCAGTACTTC. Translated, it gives CASSPSITGTGNEQYF.

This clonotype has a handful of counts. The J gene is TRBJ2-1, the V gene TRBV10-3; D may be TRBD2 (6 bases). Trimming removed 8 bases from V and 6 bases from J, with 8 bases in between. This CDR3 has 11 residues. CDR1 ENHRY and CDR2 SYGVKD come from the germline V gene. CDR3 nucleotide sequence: TGTGCCATCGCGGGGCTCAATGAGCAGTTCTTC. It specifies CAIAGLNEQFF.

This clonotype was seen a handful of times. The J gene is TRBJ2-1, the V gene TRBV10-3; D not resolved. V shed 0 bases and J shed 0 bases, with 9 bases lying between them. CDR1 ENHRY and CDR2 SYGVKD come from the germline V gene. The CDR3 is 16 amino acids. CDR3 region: CAISESGMSSYNEQFF. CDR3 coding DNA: TGTGCCATCAGTGAGTCAGGCATGAGCTCCTACAATGAGCAGTTCTTC.

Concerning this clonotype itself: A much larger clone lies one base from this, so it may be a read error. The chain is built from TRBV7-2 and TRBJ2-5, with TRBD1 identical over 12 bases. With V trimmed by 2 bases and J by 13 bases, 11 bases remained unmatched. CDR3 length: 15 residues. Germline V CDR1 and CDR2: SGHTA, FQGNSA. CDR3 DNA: TGTGCCAGCAGCTTACCGGGACAGGGGGCCGACGAGCTGTACTTC. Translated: CASSLPGQGADELYF.

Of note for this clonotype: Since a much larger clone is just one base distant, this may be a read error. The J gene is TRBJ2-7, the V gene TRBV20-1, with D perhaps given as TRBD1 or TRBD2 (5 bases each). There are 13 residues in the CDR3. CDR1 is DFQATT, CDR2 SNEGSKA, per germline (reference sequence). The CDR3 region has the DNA TGCGGTGCTAGCCCAGGGTCCTCCTACGAGCAGTACTTC. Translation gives CGASPGSSYEQYF.

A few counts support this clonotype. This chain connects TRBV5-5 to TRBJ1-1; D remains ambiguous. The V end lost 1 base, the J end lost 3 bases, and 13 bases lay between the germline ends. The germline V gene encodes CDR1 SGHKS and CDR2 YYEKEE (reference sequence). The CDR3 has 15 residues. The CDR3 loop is CASSLRGDGYTEAFF. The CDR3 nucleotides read TGTGCCAGCAGCTTGAGAGGAGATGGGTACACTGAAGCTTTCTTT.

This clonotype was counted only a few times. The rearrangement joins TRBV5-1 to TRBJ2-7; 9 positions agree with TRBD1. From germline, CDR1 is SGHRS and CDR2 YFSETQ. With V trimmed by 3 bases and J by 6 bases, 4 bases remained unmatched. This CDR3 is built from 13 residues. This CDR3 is CASSYGTGREQYF. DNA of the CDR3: TGCGCCAGCAGCTACGGGACAGGGCGCGAGCAGTACTTC.

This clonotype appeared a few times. Here the CDR3 reads CASIKADGREKLFF. In DNA, the CDR3 is TGTGCCAGCATCAAAGCGGACGGACGCGAAAAACTGTTTTTT. The rearrangement joins TRBV28 to TRBJ1-4; D not certain. Looked up from germline, CDR1 is MDHEN and CDR2 is SYDVKM. V lost 7 bases to trimming and J lost 8 bases, with 17 bases between them. This CDR3 comprises 14 residues. The whole variable domain, filled in from reference TRBV28 and TRBJ1-4, reads DVKVTQSSRYLVKRTGEKVFLECVQDMDHENMFWYRQDPGLGLRLIYFSYDVKMKEKGDIPEGYSVSREKKERFSLILESASTNQTSMYLCASIKADGREKLFFGSGTQLSVL.

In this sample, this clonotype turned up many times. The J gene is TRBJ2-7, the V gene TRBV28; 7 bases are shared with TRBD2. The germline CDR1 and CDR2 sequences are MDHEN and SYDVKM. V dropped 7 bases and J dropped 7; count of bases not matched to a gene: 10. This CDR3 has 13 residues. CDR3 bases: TGTGCCAGCAAGAGACTAGCCAGACGGGAGCAGTACTTC. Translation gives CASKRLARREQYF.

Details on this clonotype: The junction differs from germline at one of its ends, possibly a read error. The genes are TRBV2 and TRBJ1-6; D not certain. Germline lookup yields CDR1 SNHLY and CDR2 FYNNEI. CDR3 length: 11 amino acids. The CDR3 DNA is TGTGTCAGCAGTTATAATTCACCCCTCCACTTT. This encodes CVSSYNSPLHF.